Listed below are T cell receptor beta chains from one sample, sequenced in a study of cytomegalovirus exposure and HLA in healthy donors. Libraries were prepared by immunoSEQ multiplex PCR; TCRdb keeps only in-frame clonotypes and omits some of them. The sample carries some 170,000 clones, 75% to 80% recorded once. The sequencing input was PBMCs. The origin of the receptors is a man aged 40-49 years in good health and CMV-seropositive. Both conserved end residues are part of each CDR3. A D gene is named only where the DNA matches it firmly. Where a row states a size, it is once, few, many or the class of an expanded clone; other rows omit it.

CDR3 | DNA | size | D | J | V
CASSLGGVNTDTQYF | TGTGCCAGCAGTTTAGGGGGGGTAAACACAGATACGCAGTATTTT | - | TRBD2 | TRBJ2-3 | TRBV28
CASSIQTGGAEAFF | TGTGCCAGTAGTATTCAGACAGGTGGAGCTGAAGCTTTCTTT | - | - | TRBJ1-1 | TRBV19
CASSPRTSGRSDTQYF | TGCGCCAGCAGCCCACGGACTAGCGGGAGGTCCGATACGCAGTATTTT | - | TRBD2 | TRBJ2-3 | TRBV5-1
CAITRTSIDEQFF | TGTGCCATCACCCGGACTAGTATCGATGAGCAGTTCTTC | - | TRBD2 | TRBJ2-1 | TRBV10-3
CASSFNPSGGMITDTQYF | TGCGCCAGCAGCTTTAACCCTTCAGGGGGGATGATAACAGATACGCAGTATTTT | - | - | TRBJ2-3 | TRBV5-1
CASSYSLYYEQYF | TGTGCCAGCAGTTACTCCCTCTACTACGAGCAGTACTTC | - | - | TRBJ2-7 | TRBV6-5
CASSLQNRPYEQYF | TGTGCCAGCAGCTTACAAAACAGACCCTACGAGCAGTACTTC | - | - | TRBJ2-7 | TRBV11-3
CASSLGGFPTYEQYF | TGTGCCAGCAGCCTCGGGGGGTTTCCTACCTACGAGCAGTACTTC | - | TRBD2 | TRBJ2-7 | TRBV11-2
CASSFGSNTEAFF | TGTGCCAGCAGCTTCGGGAGCAACACTGAAGCTTTCTTT | - | - | TRBJ1-1 | TRBV5-6
CASSLFTSGANEQFF | TGTGCCAGCAGCTTATTTACTAGCGGGGCCAATGAGCAGTTCTTC | - | TRBD2 | TRBJ2-1 | TRBV11-2
CAISGGGTEAFF | TGTGCCATCAGTGGGGGGGGGACTGAAGCTTTCTTT | - | - | TRBJ1-1 | TRBV10-3
CASSQGTGDLNQPQHF | TGTGCCAGCAGCCAAGGGACAGGGGATCTCAATCAGCCCCAGCATTTT | - | TRBD1 | TRBJ1-5 | TRBV14
CSVDSGSSYNEQFF | TGCAGCGTTGATTCAGGGTCCTCCTACAATGAGCAGTTCTTC | - | - | TRBJ2-1 | TRBV29-1
CASSLAVASGRFRETQYF | TGTGCCAGCAGCTTAGCAGTGGCTAGCGGGAGGTTTAGAGAGACCCAGTACTTC | - | TRBD2 | TRBJ2-5 | TRBV7-9
CSVGNRENTEAFF | TGCAGCGTTGGCAACAGGGAGAACACTGAAGCTTTCTTT | - | - | TRBJ1-1 | TRBV29-1
CATKTQSGRAGDTQYF | TGTGCCACCAAAACCCAGAGCGGGAGGGCCGGAGATACGCAGTATTTT | - | TRBD2 | TRBJ2-3 | TRBV5-4
CASSPSRAQETQYF | TGTGCCAGCAGCCCTAGCAGAGCGCAAGAGACCCAGTACTTC | - | - | TRBJ2-5 | TRBV7-2
CAWSSSGTGYSPLHF | TGTGCCTGGAGTTCATCCGGGACAGGGTATTCACCCCTCCACTTT | - | TRBD1 | TRBJ1-6 | TRBV30
CASSQSLALQGNSGNTIYF | TGCGCCAGCAGTCAATCATTAGCCTTACAGGGGAACTCTGGAAACACCATATATTTT | - | TRBD1 | TRBJ1-3 | TRBV23-1
CASSLRQGKQYF | TGTGCCAGCAGTTTAAGACAGGGTAAGCAGTACTTC | - | TRBD1 | TRBJ2-7 | TRBV28
CASSEGTLQETQYF | TGTGCCAGCAGCGAGGGGACACTCCAAGAGACCCAGTACTTC | - | - | TRBJ2-5 | TRBV5-4
CASRRDRASYEQYF | TGTGCCAGCAGGCGGGACAGGGCCTCCTACGAGCAGTACTTC | once | TRBD1 | TRBJ2-7 | TRBV27
CASSPTSSYNEQFF | TGTGCCAGCAGCCCCACCAGCTCCTACAATGAGCAGTTCTTC | - | - | TRBJ2-1 | TRBV7-9
CASTTLAPGFCRETQYF | TGTGCCAGCACCACCTTAGCGCCGGGTTTCTGTAGGGAGACCCAGTACTTC | - | - | TRBJ2-5 | TRBV7-3
CASSLTSDYEQYF | TGTGCCAGCAGCCTTACTAGCGACTACGAGCAGTACTTC | - | TRBD2 | TRBJ2-7 | TRBV11-3
CASSLGLENEQFF | TGTGCCAGCAGCTTAGGGCTAGAGAATGAGCAGTTCTTC | few | - | TRBJ2-1 | TRBV7-7
CASNGGGSYNEQFF | TGTGCCAGCAATGGCGGGGGCTCCTACAATGAGCAGTTCTTC | - | TRBD2 | TRBJ2-1 | TRBV2
CASSDSGYYGYTF | TGTGCCAGCAGTGATTCGGGGTACTATGGCTACACCTTC | - | - | TRBJ1-2 | TRBV2
CASSGGSEAFF | TGTGCCAGCAGTGGAGGGTCTGAAGCTTTCTTT | - | - | TRBJ1-1 | TRBV27
CASSLGRHEQYF | TGTGCCAGCAGTTTGGGGCGCCACGAGCAGTACTTC | - | - | TRBJ2-7 | TRBV28
CASSRRSGSNNEQFF | TGTGCCAGCAGCCGCCGAAGTGGGAGCAACAATGAGCAGTTCTTC | - | - | TRBJ2-1 | TRBV11-1
CASSPGRASGANGLTF | TGCGCCAGCAGCCCTGGACGGGCCTCTGGGGCCAACGGCCTGACTTTC | - | - | TRBJ2-6 | TRBV5-1
CASSELASGTDEQYF | TGTGCCAGCAGTGAATTGGCTAGCGGGACGGACGAGCAGTACTTC | - | TRBD2 | TRBJ2-7 | TRBV25-1
CASSPARASNTGELFF | TGCGCCAGCAGCCCGGCGAGGGCCTCGAACACCGGGGAGCTGTTTTTT | - | - | TRBJ2-2 | TRBV5-1
CASSFPREASTDTQYF | TGTGCCAGCAGCTTCCCGCGGGAGGCCAGCACAGATACGCAGTATTTT | - | TRBD2 | TRBJ2-3 | TRBV5-5
CASSLTQGAFEAFF | TGCGCCAGCAGCTTGACCCAGGGGGCATTTGAAGCTTTCTTT | - | TRBD1 | TRBJ1-1 | TRBV5-1
CASSLTSGAHTGELFF | TGCGCCAGCAGCCTGACTAGCGGGGCCCACACCGGGGAGCTGTTTTTT | once | TRBD2 | TRBJ2-2 | TRBV5-1
CARASINEQYF | TGTGCCAGAGCCTCCATTAACGAGCAGTACTTC | - | - | TRBJ2-7 | TRBV27
CASSAGQGRTGANVLTF | TGTGCCAGCAGCGCGGGACAGGGGCGGACCGGGGCCAACGTCCTGACTTTC | few | TRBD1 | TRBJ2-6 | TRBV14
CATSRAWTSGSYEQYF | TGTGCCACCAGCAGAGCATGGACTAGCGGGAGCTACGAGCAGTACTTC | - | TRBD2 | TRBJ2-7 | TRBV15
CASSFGGGPPDEQYF | TGTGCCAGCAGTTTCGGGGGGGGACCCCCTGACGAGCAGTACTTC | once | TRBD2 | TRBJ2-7 | TRBV27
CASRLVAGGSGELFF | TGTGCCAGCAGGCTTGTAGCGGGGGGTAGCGGGGAGCTGTTTTTT | once | TRBD2 | TRBJ2-2 | TRBV28
CASSLSGVGGNTIYF | TGTGCCAGCAGTCTTTCGGGGGTCGGTGGAAACACCATATATTTT | - | - | TRBJ1-3 | TRBV2
CASGRTSGADTQYF | TGTGCCAGCGGCAGGACTAGCGGGGCAGATACGCAGTATTTT | - | TRBD2 | TRBJ2-3 | TRBV5-6
CASQRYGTGDGDTEAFF | TGTGCCAGCCAGAGATACGGGACAGGAGACGGGGACACTGAAGCTTTCTTT | few | TRBD1 | TRBJ1-1 | TRBV27
CAWSKGLAGVDEQFF | TGTGCCTGGAGCAAGGGACTAGCGGGAGTAGATGAGCAGTTCTTC | - | TRBD2 | TRBJ2-1 | TRBV30
CASRAGTSDTDTQYF | TGTGCCAGCAGGGCCGGGACTAGCGATACCGATACGCAGTATTTT | - | TRBD2 | TRBJ2-3 | TRBV6-4
CASSLRRASAHEQYF | TGTGCCAGCAGCTTAAGGCGAGCTAGCGCCCACGAGCAGTACTTC | - | - | TRBJ2-7 | TRBV11-2